The 20 T cell receptor beta chains in this list originate from one sample, sequenced in a study of blood T cell repertoires in COVID-19. Sequencing used immunoSEQ multiplex PCR; TCRdb keeps in-frame clones, though not all of them. Counted here are about 74,000 clones, 88% occurring once; the ten biggest clones make up 1.9%. Sequencing used peripheral blood. These receptors came from a woman aged 80 or over with active or convalescent COVID-19.

In its sample, this clone was seen once. The chain recombines TRBV5-1 with TRBJ2-1; 8 bases fit TRBD2. After removal of 1 base from V and 9 bases from J, the junction contained 6 bases not matched to a gene. This CDR3 has 14 residues. Germline V lookup: CDR1 SGHRS, CDR2 YFSETQ. The CDR3 nucleotides read TGCGCCAGCAGCTTGCCGGGGGGGCGCGCTGAGCAGTTCTTC. It encodes CASSLPGGRAEQFF. The whole variable domain, remainder taken from reference TRBV5-1 and TRBJ2-1, is KAGVTQTPRYLIKTRGQQVTLSCSPISGHRSVSWYQQTPGQGLQFLFEYFSETQRNKGNFPGRFSGRQFSNSRSEMNVSTLELGDSALYLCASSLPGGRAEQFFGPGTRLTVL.

In DNA, the CDR3 is TGTGCCAGCGCCGCCGACAGGGGGCCTGGAAACACCATATATTTT. Protein: CASAADRGPGNTIYF. This rearrangement joins TRBV9 to TRBJ1-3; 10 nucleotides line up with TRBD1. J was trimmed by 2 bases and V by 7 bases; bases with no gene match: 6. Germline CDR1 SGDLS, CDR2 YYNGEE. The CDR3 sequence is 15 residues long.

The chain employs TRBV5-4 and TRBJ2-7; 11 nucleotides match TRBD2. The CDR3 spans 18 residues. V shed 6 bases, J shed 1 base, and the junction held 15 bases outside the gene matches. Germline loops: CDR1 SGHNT, CDR2 YYREEE (reference sequence). CDR3 amino acids: CASTKGGTSGGASYEQYF. The CDR3 region has the DNA TGTGCCAGCACCAAAGGGGGTACTAGCGGGGGTGCGTCCTACGAGCAGTACTTC.

The chain carries TRBV5-6 and TRBJ1-2; no definite D call. Per the germline V gene, CDR1 is SGHDT and CDR2 is YYEEEE. V lost 0 bases and J lost 5, with 8 bases in between. The CDR3 loop spans 13 amino acids. CDR3 in DNA: TGTGCCAGCAGCTTGGGAACAGCATATGGCTACACCTTC. Translated: CASSLGTAYGYTF.

The chain is built from TRBV5-5 and TRBJ1-1; a weak D match, TRBD1 (6 bases). Germline assignment: CDR1 SGHKS and CDR2 YYEKEE (reference sequence). The CDR3 runs 14 residues. V was shortened by 4 bases and J by 1 base, with 11 bases between the two germline ends. This CDR3 is CASSLQGQNTEAFF. CDR3 coding DNA: TGTGCCAGCAGCCTCCAGGGACAGAACACTGAAGCTTTCTTT.

The rearrangement joins TRBV19 to TRBJ2-2, with TRBD2 matching over 10 bases. Looked up from germline, CDR1 is LNHDA and CDR2 is SQIVND (reference sequence). V lost 6 bases and J lost 6; bases outside the gene matches: 13. The length of the CDR3 is 17 residues. CDR3 coding DNA: TGTGCCAGTAGACTCTCACCTAGCGGGAGTAGCCCCGGGGAGCTGTTTTTT. Amino acid sequence: CASRLSPSGSSPGELFF.

The chain combines TRBV19 with TRBJ1-2; TRBD1 might be the D (6 bases). Trimming shortened V by 3 bases and J by 4 bases, and 18 bases separated the two germline ends. The CDR3 is 16 amino acids. CDR1 is LNHDA, CDR2 SQIVND, per germline (reference sequence). The CDR3 nucleotides read TGTGCCAGTAGTATGAGGACGGGAAGGGACATCTATGGCTACACCTTC. Amino acid sequence: CASSMRTGRDIYGYTF.

This clone was picked up a small number of times. V gene TRBV4-3 combines with J gene TRBJ2-1; D is undetermined. The CDR3 length is 14 residues. Trimming took 1 base from V and 4 from J, leaving 8 bases between them. Germline values: CDR1 LGHNA, CDR2 YSLEER. In DNA form, the CDR3 reads TGCGCCAGCAGCCAAGCCGGGTCATACAATGAGCAGTTCTTC. It is translated as CASSQAGSYNEQFF.

This clone was recorded once. The rearrangement joins TRBV7-3 to TRBJ2-3; D uncertain. Germline V gene data show CDR1 as SGHTA and CDR2 as FQGTGA. The CDR3 spans 16 residues. V was pared by 0 bases and J by 5 bases, with 15 bases between. CDR3 loop: CASSLTRTLRRDTQYF. The CDR3 DNA reads TGTGCCAGCAGCTTAACGCGCACTCTGAGGAGAGATACGCAGTATTTT.

CDR3 coding DNA: TGTGCCAGCAGCGACGGGACTAGCGGGAGAGTGGCAGATACGCAGTATTTT. Residues: CASSDGTSGRVADTQYF. The gene calls are TRBV5-4 and TRBJ2-3; 14 bases map to TRBD2. Germline trimming cut 4 bases from V and 4 bases from J; bases unmatched to any gene: 8. The germline V gene encodes CDR1 SGHNT and CDR2 YYREEE (reference sequence). The CDR3 consists of 17 residues.

The rearrangement uses TRBV30 and TRBJ1-2; TRBD1 is a possible D gene (5 bases). CDR3 length: 14 residues. V was clipped by 3 bases and J by 2 bases, with 13 bases between them. Germline loops: CDR1 GTSNPN, CDR2 SVGIG (reference sequence). CDR3 coding DNA: TGTGCCTGGAGGGGCAGGGCAGCCAACTATGGCTACACCTTC. This translates into CAWRGRAANYGYTF.

This chain uses TRBV4-1 with TRBJ1-4; 8 nucleotides agree with TRBD1. The CDR3 spans 14 residues. Germline V gene lookup returns CDR1 MGHRA and CDR2 YSYEKL. Germline trimming cut 2 bases from V and 7 bases from J; bases unmatched to any gene: 3. CDR3 sequence: CASSQQGAREKLFF. The CDR3 DNA reads as TGCGCCAGCAGCCAACAGGGGGCGCGTGAAAAACTGTTTTTT.

The chain uses TRBV11-2 and TRBJ2-5; possibly TRBD2 for D (6 bases). Looked up from germline, CDR1 is SGHAT and CDR2 is FQNNGV. Trimming took 5 bases from V and 2 from J, leaving 18 bases between them. The CDR3 runs to 16 residues. The CDR3 bases are TGTGCCAGCAGCACCCCGGGTCGCGGGGAGCAAGAGACCCAGTACTTC. It yields the protein CASSTPGRGEQETQYF.

The CDR3 is CASSQARRGEQYF. CDR3 nucleotide sequence: TGTGCCAGCAGCCAAGCTCGTCGGGGGGAGCAGTACTTC. The V gene is TRBV14, the J gene TRBJ2-7, with a tentative D call TRBD2 (6 bases). The CDR3 spans 13 residues. V lost 1 base and J 7 bases, leaving 11 bases between the germline ends. Germline CDR1 SGHDN, CDR2 FVKESK.

A remark on this clone: The same CDR3 can be traced to other DNA sequences in this sample. The chain combines TRBV2 with TRBJ2-2; tentatively, D is TRBD2 (5 bases). The CDR3 length is 18 residues. Germline loops: CDR1 SNHLY, CDR2 FYNNEI. V was pared by 6 bases and J by 0 bases, with 20 bases between. For the CDR3, the DNA is TGTGCCAGCAGCGGAGGATCTTATACCACCACGAACACCGGGGAGCTGTTTTTT. This gives the protein CASSGGSYTTTNTGELFF.

The chain recombines TRBV6-6 with TRBJ1-1, with 7 nucleotides matching TRBD1. Germline V gene lookup returns CDR1 MNHNY and CDR2 SVGAGI (reference sequence). The CDR3 is made up of 14 amino acids. V gave up 7 bases and J gave up 2 bases; unmatched junction bases: 7. The CDR3 coding sequence is TGTGCCAGCACAACACAGGGGCGAAACACTGAAGCTTTCTTT. This sequence encodes CASTTQGRNTEAFF.

This sequence joins TRBV7-9 and TRBJ1-5; tentative D call: TRBD1 (5 bases). The CDR3 contains 14 residues. In germline, CDR1 is SEHNR, CDR2 FQNEAQ (reference sequence). The V gene lost 5 bases and the J gene lost 0 bases, with 8 bases spanning the gap. CDR3 bases: TGTGCCAGCAGCAGCCAGGGTAGCAATCAGCCCCAGCATTTT. It codes for CASSSQGSNQPQHF.

The chain couples TRBV4-3 to TRBJ2-7; 7 positions agree with TRBD2. This CDR3 is built from 15 residues. Germline CDR1 and CDR2: LGHNA and YSLEER. Trimming at V came to 3 bases and at J to 7 bases, leaving 12 bases not matched to a gene. CDR3 residues: CASSQLGRDVNEQYF. The DNA of the CDR3 is TGCGCCAGCAGCCAGTTGGGGAGGGACGTTAATGAGCAGTACTTC.

The rearrangement links TRBV18 to TRBJ1-6; TRBD1 agrees at 8 bases. The CDR3 is made up of 15 amino acids. The junction had 6 bases not matched to a gene; V was cut back by 2 bases and J by 9 bases. Germline V gene sequence: CDR1 KGHSH, CDR2 LQKENI. The CDR3 nucleotides read TGTGCCAGCTCACCAGGGGGACAGGTATCTTCACCCCTCCACTTT. It yields the protein CASSPGGQVSSPLHF.

The chain is built from TRBV9 and TRBJ2-3; D is undetermined. The length of the CDR3 is 16 residues. V lost 0 bases, J lost 2 bases, and 13 bases lay in between. Germline lookup yields CDR1 SGDLS and CDR2 YYNGEE. CDR3 in amino acids: CASSVAVAASTDTQYF. The CDR3 coding sequence is TGTGCCAGCAGCGTAGCAGTGGCGGCCTCCACAGATACGCAGTATTTT.